This is a list of T cell receptor beta chains from one sample in a study of blood T cells in healthy people across ages. Each CDR3 protein is one row after TCRdb ran MiXCR on the 5' RACE reads. This table holds around 500,000 distinct CDR3 sequences, about 27% found once. This sample was shared with a second study, whose subject was T cells of mothers and their children.

The sample consisted of blood. The receptors were sampled from a boy aged 2 to 10 in good health. Both conserved end residues are part of each CDR3. D genes are given only for firm matches. Some rows have no size entry. The others give once, few or many, or a class for an expanded clone.

j_call	d_call	v_call	clone_size	cdr3_length	cdr3_nt	cdr3_aa
TRBJ1-2	TRBD1	TRBV7-9	NA	15	TGTGCCAGCAGCCCCCCGGGACAGCTGAACTATGGCTACACCTTC	CASSPPGQLNYGYTF
TRBJ2-1	NA	TRBV5-6	NA	12	TGTGCCAGCGAGGATATAAGGAATGAGCAGTTCTTC	CASEDIRNEQFF
TRBJ1-5	TRBD1	TRBV20-1	few	14	TGCAGTGCTAGGGGACAGTTTAGCAATCAGCCCCAGCATTTT	CSARGQFSNQPQHF
TRBJ2-5	NA	TRBV25-1	NA	12	TGTGCCACCCAGGACGGGCGGGAGACCCAGTACTTC	CATQDGRETQYF
TRBJ2-1	NA	TRBV2	few	13	TGTGCCAGCAGTGCAGGGGCCTTCAATGAGCAGTTCTTC	CASSAGAFNEQFF
TRBJ2-6	NA	TRBV3-1	few	13	TGTGCCAGCAGCTCCGATGGGGCCAACGTCCTGACTTTC	CASSSDGANVLTF
TRBJ1-6	NA	TRBV7-6	NA	13	TGTGCCAGCGCTACAGGGCTTGATTCACCCCTCCACTTT	CASATGLDSPLHF
TRBJ2-1	TRBD1	TRBV15	NA	16	TGTGCCACCAGCAGAGATCGGGGACAGGGGAGGACCGACCAGTTCTTC	CATSRDRGQGRTDQFF
TRBJ1-4	TRBD1	TRBV5-1	few	17	TGCGCCAGCAGCTCCGGGACAGGGACTGCAACTAATGAAAAACTGTTTTTT	CASSSGTGTATNEKLFF
TRBJ2-1	TRBD1	TRBV3-1	few	15	TGTGCCAGCAGCCAAGACAGGGGGAATTACAATGAGCAGTTCTTC	CASSQDRGNYNEQFF
TRBJ2-3	NA	TRBV29-1	NA	14	TGCAGCGTTGAAGTAGCGGCGAGCACAGATACGCAGTATTTT	CSVEVAASTDTQYF
TRBJ2-1	TRBD2	TRBV7-9	NA	15	TGTGCCAGCAGCTTAGTCGGACTAGCGGGCAATGAGCAGTTCTTC	CASSLVGLAGNEQFF
TRBJ2-1	TRBD2	TRBV9	NA	15	TGTGCCAGCAGCGGACCGGGACTAGGCTCTTCCGGGCAGTTCTTC	CASSGPGLGSSGQFF